A selection of T cell receptor beta chains follows, all from one sample in a study of cytomegalovirus exposure and HLA in healthy donors. Sequencing was performed with immunoSEQ multiplex PCR; in TCRdb, only in-frame clones are kept and a portion is missing. The sample lists about 240,000 clones, 82% seen once, with 5% to 6% in the top ten. Sequences were obtained from PBMCs. The receptor set was obtained from a woman between 35 and 50 years old in good health and CMV-seropositive. CDR3s include the opening cysteine and the closing phenylalanine or tryptophan. D genes are given only for firm matches. Rows give clone size only sometimes, using once, few, many, or a class for an expanded clone.

>TRBV7-2|.|.|TRBJ2-3
CASSLVAHPSTDTQYF
TGTGCCAGCAGCTTAGTAGCGCACCCTAGCACAGATACGCAGTATTTT
>TRBV9|.|.|TRBJ1-1
CASSVLDNLNTEAFF
TGTGCCAGCAGCGTCTTGGACAACTTGAACACTGAAGCTTTCTTT
>TRBV6-5|.|.|TRBJ1-5
CASSYSQGKQPQHF
TGTGCCAGCAGTTACTCACAGGGTAAACAGCCCCAGCATTTT
>TRBV7-6|once|TRBD2|TRBJ2-1
CASSPWSGTYSYNEQFF
TGTGCCAGCAGCCCCTGGAGCGGGACGTACTCCTACAATGAGCAGTTCTTC
>TRBV9|.|.|TRBJ2-7
CASSVQGLSSYEQYF
TGTGCCAGCAGCGTACAGGGACTTAGCTCCTACGAGCAGTACTTC
>TRBV28|once|.|TRBJ2-5
CASSLGSAAVPKEAQYF
TGTGCCAGCAGTTTAGGATCCGCGGCAGTACCTAAAGAGGCCCAGTACTTC
>TRBV11-1|.|TRBD1|TRBJ2-5
CASSPTGGRQETQYF
TGTGCCAGCAGCCCGACAGGGGGCCGGCAAGAGACCCAGTACTTC
>TRBV7-2|.|.|TRBJ2-1
CASSAQGQTYNEQFF
TGTGCCAGCAGCGCCCAAGGACAGACCTACAATGAGCAGTTCTTC
>TRBV5-4|.|TRBD2|TRBJ2-3
CASSPSLAGSADTQYF
TGTGCCAGCAGCCCCTCACTAGCGGGAAGCGCAGATACGCAGTATTTT
>TRBV14|.|TRBD2|TRBJ2-7
CASSQDWTRGEQYF
TGTGCCAGCAGCCAAGATTGGACTAGGGGCGAGCAGTACTTC